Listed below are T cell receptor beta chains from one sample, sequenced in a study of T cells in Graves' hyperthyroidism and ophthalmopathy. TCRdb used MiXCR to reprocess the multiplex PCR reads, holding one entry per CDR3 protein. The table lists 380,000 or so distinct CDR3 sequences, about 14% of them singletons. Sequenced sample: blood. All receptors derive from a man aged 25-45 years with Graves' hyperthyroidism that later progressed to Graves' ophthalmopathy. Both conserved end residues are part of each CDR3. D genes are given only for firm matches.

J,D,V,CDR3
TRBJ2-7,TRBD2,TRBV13,CASSSTGTKKYEQYF
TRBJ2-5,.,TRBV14,CASSQVLKPYQETQYF
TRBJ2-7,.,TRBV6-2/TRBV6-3,CASSYYDSYEQYF
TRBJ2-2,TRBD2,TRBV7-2,CASSPRLAGGISGELFF
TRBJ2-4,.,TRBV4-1,CASSQDLSVNIQYF
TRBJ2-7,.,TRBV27,CASSLSVDSYEQYF
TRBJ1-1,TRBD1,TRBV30,CAWRDRGMNTEAFF
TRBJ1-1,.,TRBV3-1,CASSQIGGTEAFF
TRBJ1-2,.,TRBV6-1,CASSETYQGYTF
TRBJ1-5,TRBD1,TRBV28,CASRYRGRIRNQPQHF
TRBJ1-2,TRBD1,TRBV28,CASRTGGASYGYTF
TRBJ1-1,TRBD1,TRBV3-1,CASSQDWGRGRSEAFF
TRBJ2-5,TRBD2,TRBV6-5,CASSYSVGTSNEETQYF
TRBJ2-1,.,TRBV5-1,CASSLGGTGDEQFF
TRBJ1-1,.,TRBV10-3,CAIKGPTEAFF
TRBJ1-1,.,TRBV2,CAGYTEAFF
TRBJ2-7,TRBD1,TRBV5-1,CASSLRDRGSYEQYF
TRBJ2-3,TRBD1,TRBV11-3,CASSPPDRTFPTDTQYF
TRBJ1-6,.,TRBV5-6,CASSLTPGNSPLHF
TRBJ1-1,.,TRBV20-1,CSARSVGIETEAFF
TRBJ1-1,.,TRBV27,CASRGARTMNTEAFF
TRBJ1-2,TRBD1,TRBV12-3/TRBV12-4,CASSHRGSLYGYTF
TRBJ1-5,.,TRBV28,CASRFGGWNQPQHF
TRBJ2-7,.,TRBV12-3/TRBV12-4,CASSLQLRSYEQYF
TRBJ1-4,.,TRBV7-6,CASSLGRGGGKLFF
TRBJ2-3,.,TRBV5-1,CASTRGERRTDTQYF
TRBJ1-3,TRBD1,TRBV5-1,CASSLGGQGARAENTIYF
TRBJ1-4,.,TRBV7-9,CASSAIGGGEKLFF
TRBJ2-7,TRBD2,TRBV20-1,CSANSGRVNFGEQYF